A selection of T cell receptor beta chains follows, all from one sample in a study of blood T cell repertoires in COVID-19. Repertoires were generated with immunoSEQ multiplex PCR, while TCRdb's copy carries only in-frame clones and drops some. The data show 150,000 to 200,000 clones, about 83% seen once. The sequenced sample consisted of peripheral blood. These receptors all stem from a human donor in a cohort sampled during active COVID-19. Both conserved end residues are trimmed from each CDR3. The order of the fields is V gene, J gene, CDR3 length, CDR3 protein.

TRBV25-1,TRBJ1-1,11,ASSGVGRHEAF
TRBV6-4,TRBJ1-1,12,ASVDRGPNTEAF
TRBV7-9,TRBJ1-4,15,ASSLLAQGGIGEKLF
TRBV6-2/TRBV6-3,TRBJ2-5,15,ASSKKRGTLGGETQY
TRBV3-1/TRBV3-2,TRBJ1-2,12,ASSQDLTGGGYT
TRBV7-2,TRBJ2-5,14,ASSLGLAGGRETQY
TRBV9,TRBJ2-1,11,ASSVGQDNEQF
TRBV13,TRBJ1-2,12,ASSAKGQLYGYT
TRBV28,TRBJ1-5,13,ASSSGTGGNQPQH
TRBV7-9,TRBJ2-7,10,ASRPTGDEQY
TRBV12-3/TRBV12-4,TRBJ2-1,9,ASSFRNEQF
TRBV20-1,TRBJ2-7,9,SALDRDEQY
TRBV19,TRBJ1-6,12,ASSISGKNSPLH
TRBV5-4,TRBJ1-6,12,ASSPTGVNSPLH
TRBV30,TRBJ1-1,10,AWNSLNTEAF
TRBV19,TRBJ1-1,9,ASSLFTEAF
TRBV7-3,TRBJ2-2,17,ASSLTHAPTGGSTGELF
TRBV30,TRBJ2-7,11,AWSVFASGEQY
TRBV27,.,13,ASSFSLQTTGTQY
TRBV2,TRBJ2-3,14,ASWMPREGSTDTQY
TRBV28,TRBJ2-7,13,ASSFGQSYSYEQY
TRBV19,TRBJ1-4,11,ASSGALSERLF
TRBV28,TRBJ2-7,15,ASSLIKAGTGAYEQY
TRBV28,TRBJ2-5,12,ASSPSQGQETQY
TRBV28,TRBJ2-7,12,ASSLDRVRYEQY
TRBV7-7,TRBJ2-1,10,ASSSSPGEQF
TRBV15,TRBJ2-1,13,ATRRGLAGVDEQF
TRBV14,TRBJ1-6,13,ASSFGQFLNSPLH
TRBV21-1,TRBJ2-3,14,ASSKASGRQADTQY
TRBV28,TRBJ2-1,13,ASSRTSGIHNEQF
TRBV27,TRBJ2-1,12,ASSFSSAYNEQF
TRBV7-9,TRBJ1-1,11,ASSLYTNTEAF
TRBV9,TRBJ1-2,11,ASSLRTGHGYT
TRBV28,TRBJ2-7,10,ASSLDRAQQY
TRBV2,TRBJ2-5,12,ASNFFGSQETQY
TRBV6-2/TRBV6-3,TRBJ1-1,12,ASSYSIPGTEAF
TRBV6-5,TRBJ2-7,12,ASRWDSRTYEQY
TRBV29-1,TRBJ2-7,12,SVEAGRVGYEQY
TRBV9,TRBJ2-1,13,ASSVLAGPNNEQF
TRBV7-3,TRBJ2-1,14,ASSPDGGAGYNEQF
TRBV9,TRBJ1-1,14,ASSGAPGQGNTEAF
TRBV11-3,TRBJ2-5,13,ASSLVGDNQETQY
TRBV12-5,TRBJ1-1,15,ASGLLPGTGEGTEAF
TRBV3-1/TRBV3-2,TRBJ2-3,15,ASSQDSPSGSRDTQY
TRBV4-1,TRBJ2-7,13,ASSQGQASPYEQY
TRBV6-5,TRBJ2-5,11,ASTRDRGETQY
TRBV28,TRBJ1-2,13,ASSDRGRIGYGYT
TRBV6-6,TRBJ2-7,13,ASSSGQGNPYEQY
TRBV7-2,TRBJ2-4,14,ASSHKTSGTVNIQY
TRBV30,TRBJ1-6,9,ACAANSPLH